This T cell receptor (beta chain) emerged from a study of human T cells and chemical hapten exposure. Background on the study: From small differences in pooled library volume came most of the variation in per-sample TCR yields.

Time point here: patch test 3, about 24 weeks after DPC sensitization. Treatment meaning: therapeutic diphenylcyclopropenone sensitization with weekly scalp DPC. The authors extracted total RNA from unfractionated whole blood. One entry per CDR3 protein, called by TCRdb with MiXCR from the RACE reads. The profile shows some 38,000 distinct CDR3 sequences, more than 8% of them singletons. This clonotype has a count of ten or more. The receptor was isolated from a man aged 45-65 years with alopecia areata. Some clones in this sample may be carry-over from other donors' samples. Source: whole blood, taken in connection with sensitization to the hapten diphenylcyclopropenone (DPC).

The DNA for the CDR3 is TGTGCCAGCTTTTTGCGGGAGAGCGGTGAGCAGTTCTTC. Translated, it gives CASFLRESGEQFF. The chain recombines TRBV6-5 with TRBJ2-1; TRBD2 aligns across 7 bases. The ends lost 8 bases at V and 9 bases at J; junction bases unmatched: 10. CDR1 MNHEY and CDR2 SVGAGI come from the germline V gene. The length of the CDR3 is 13 residues.